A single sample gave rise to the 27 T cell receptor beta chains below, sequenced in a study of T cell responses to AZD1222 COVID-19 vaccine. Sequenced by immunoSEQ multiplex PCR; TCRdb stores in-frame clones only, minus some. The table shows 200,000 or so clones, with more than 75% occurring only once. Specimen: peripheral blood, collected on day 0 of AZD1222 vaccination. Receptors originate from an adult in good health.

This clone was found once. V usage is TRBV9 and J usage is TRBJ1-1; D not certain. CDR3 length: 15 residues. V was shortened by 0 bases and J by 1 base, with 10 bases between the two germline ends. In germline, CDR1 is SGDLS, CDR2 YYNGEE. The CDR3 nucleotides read TGTGCCAGCAGCGTAGGGGTCGGCCCGAACACTGAAGCTTTCTTT. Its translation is CASSVGVGPNTEAFF.

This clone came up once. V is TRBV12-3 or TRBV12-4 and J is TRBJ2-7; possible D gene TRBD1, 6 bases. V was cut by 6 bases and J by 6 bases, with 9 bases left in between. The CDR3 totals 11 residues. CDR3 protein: CASRQGFEQYF. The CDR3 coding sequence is TGTGCCAGCAGACAGGGTTTCGAGCAGTACTTC.

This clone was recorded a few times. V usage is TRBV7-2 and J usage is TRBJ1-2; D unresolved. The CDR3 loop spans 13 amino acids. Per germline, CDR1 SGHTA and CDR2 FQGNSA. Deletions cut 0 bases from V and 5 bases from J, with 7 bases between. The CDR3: CASSLAGEYGYTF. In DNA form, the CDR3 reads TGTGCCAGCAGCTTAGCTGGCGAATATGGCTACACCTTC.

CDR3 amino acids: CASSAREVAGEVHEQYF. The CDR3 nucleotides are TGTGCCAGCAGCGCCAGAGAGGTAGCAGGGGAAGTACACGAGCAGTACTTC. This chain links TRBV21-1 with TRBJ2-7; TRBD1 is the table's D call and was not checked against the DNA. TRBV21-1 is assigned pseudogene status. This CDR3 spans 17 amino acids.

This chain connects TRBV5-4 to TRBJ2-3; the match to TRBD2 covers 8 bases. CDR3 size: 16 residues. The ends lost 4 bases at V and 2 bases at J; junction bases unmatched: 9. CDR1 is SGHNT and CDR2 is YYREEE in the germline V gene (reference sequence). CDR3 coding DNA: TGTGCCAGCAGCCCCAGGGAGCGGGGGACCACAGATACGCAGTATTTT. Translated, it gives CASSPRERGTTDTQYF.

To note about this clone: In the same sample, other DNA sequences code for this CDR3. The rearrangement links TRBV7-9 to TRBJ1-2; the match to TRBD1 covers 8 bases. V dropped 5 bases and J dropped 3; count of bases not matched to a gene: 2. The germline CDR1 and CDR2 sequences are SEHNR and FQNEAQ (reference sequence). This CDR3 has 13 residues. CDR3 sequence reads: CASSLDRDYGYTF. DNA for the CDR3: TGTGCCAGCAGCCTGGACAGGGACTATGGCTACACCTTC.

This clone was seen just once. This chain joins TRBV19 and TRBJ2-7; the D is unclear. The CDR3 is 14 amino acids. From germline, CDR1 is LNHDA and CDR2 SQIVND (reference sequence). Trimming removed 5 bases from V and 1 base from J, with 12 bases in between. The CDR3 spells CASSWAVQSYEQYF. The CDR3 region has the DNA TGTGCCAGTAGTTGGGCAGTTCAATCCTACGAGCAGTACTTC. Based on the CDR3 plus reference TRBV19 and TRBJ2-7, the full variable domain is DGGITQSPKYLFRKEGQNVTLSCEQNLNHDAMYWYRQDPGQGLRLIYYSQIVNDFQKGDIAEGYSVSREKKESFPLTVTSAQKNPTAFYLCASSWAVQSYEQYFGPGTRLTVT.

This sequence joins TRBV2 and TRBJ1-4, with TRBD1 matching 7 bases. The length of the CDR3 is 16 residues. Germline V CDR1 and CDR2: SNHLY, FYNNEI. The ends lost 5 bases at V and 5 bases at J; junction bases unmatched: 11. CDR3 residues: CASSPPTGRGNEKLFF. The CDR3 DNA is TGTGCCAGCAGTCCTCCGACAGGGAGGGGGAATGAAAAACTGTTTTTT.

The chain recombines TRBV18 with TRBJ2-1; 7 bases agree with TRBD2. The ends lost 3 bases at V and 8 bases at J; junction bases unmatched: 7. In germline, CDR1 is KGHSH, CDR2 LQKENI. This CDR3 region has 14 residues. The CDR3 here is CASSPGLVSDEQFF. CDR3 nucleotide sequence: TGTGCCAGCTCACCTGGACTAGTCAGCGATGAGCAGTTCTTC.

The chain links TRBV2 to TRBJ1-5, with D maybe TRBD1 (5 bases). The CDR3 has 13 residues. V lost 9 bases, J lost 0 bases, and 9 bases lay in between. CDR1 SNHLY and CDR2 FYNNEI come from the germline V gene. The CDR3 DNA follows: TGTGCCAGTAAGACAGATAGCAATCAGCCCCAGCATTTT. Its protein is CASKTDSNQPQHF.

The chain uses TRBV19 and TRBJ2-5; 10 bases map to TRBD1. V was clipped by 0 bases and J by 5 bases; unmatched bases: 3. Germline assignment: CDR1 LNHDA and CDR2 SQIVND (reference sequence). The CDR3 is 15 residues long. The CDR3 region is CASSIDGQGVETQYF. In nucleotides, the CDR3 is TGTGCCAGTAGTATAGATGGACAGGGGGTTGAGACCCAGTACTTC.

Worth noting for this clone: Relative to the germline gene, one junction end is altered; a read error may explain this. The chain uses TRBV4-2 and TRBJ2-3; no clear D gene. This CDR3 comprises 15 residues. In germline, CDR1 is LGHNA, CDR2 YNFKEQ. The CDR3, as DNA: TGTCCCAGCAGCCAAGATAGCCACGACGGGGATACGCAGTATTTT. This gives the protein CPSSQDSHDGDTQYF.

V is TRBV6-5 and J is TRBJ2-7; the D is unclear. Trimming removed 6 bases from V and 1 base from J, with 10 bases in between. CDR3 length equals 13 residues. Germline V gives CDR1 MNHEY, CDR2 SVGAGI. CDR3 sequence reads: CASSATQSYEQYF. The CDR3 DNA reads TGTGCCAGCAGCGCGACTCAGTCCTACGAGCAGTACTTC.

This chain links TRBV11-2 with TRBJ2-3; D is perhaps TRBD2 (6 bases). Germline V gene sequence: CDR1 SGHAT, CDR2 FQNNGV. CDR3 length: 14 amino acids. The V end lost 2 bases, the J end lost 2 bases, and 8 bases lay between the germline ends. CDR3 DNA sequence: TGTGCCAGCAGCTTAACGCGGGACACAGATACGCAGTATTTT. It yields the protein CASSLTRDTDTQYF.

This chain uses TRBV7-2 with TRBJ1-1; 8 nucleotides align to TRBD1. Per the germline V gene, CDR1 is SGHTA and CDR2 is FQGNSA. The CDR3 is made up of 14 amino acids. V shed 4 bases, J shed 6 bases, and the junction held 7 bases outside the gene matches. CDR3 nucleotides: TGTGCCAGCAGCTCGGACAGGGTAAACCCTGAAGCTTTCTTT. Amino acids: CASSSDRVNPEAFF.

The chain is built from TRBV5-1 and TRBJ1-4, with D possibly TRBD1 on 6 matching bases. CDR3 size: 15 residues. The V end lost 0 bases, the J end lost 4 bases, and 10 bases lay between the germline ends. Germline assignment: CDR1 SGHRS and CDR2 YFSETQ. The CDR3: CASSLGGDINEKLFF. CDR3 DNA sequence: TGCGCCAGCAGCTTGGGTGGGGACATTAATGAAAAACTGTTTTTT.

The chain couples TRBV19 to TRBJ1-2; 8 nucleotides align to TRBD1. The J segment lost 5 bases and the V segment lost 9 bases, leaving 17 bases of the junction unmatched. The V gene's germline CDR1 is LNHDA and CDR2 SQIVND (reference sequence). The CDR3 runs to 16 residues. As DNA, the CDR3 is TGTGCCAGCCGGCGCGCACGGACAGGGTCCCTTTATGGCTACACCTTC. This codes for CASRRARTGSLYGYTF.

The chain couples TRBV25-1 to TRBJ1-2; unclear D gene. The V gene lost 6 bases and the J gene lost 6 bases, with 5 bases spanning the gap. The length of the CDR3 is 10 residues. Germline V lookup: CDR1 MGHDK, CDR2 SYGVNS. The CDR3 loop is CASRGHGYTF. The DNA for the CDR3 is TGTGCCAGCAGAGGCCATGGCTACACCTTC.

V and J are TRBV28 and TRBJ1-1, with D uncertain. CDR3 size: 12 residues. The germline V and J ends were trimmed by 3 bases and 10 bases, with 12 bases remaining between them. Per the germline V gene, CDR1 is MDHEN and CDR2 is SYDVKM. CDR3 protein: CASSLNPTVAFF. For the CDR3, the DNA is TGTGCCAGCAGTTTGAACCCCACGGTAGCTTTCTTT.

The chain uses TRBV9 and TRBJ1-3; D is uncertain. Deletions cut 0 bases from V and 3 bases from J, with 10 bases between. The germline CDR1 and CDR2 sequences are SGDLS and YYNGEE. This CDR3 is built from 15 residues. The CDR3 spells CASSVADTDGNTIYF. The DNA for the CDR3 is TGTGCCAGCAGCGTAGCCGACACCGATGGAAACACCATATATTTT.

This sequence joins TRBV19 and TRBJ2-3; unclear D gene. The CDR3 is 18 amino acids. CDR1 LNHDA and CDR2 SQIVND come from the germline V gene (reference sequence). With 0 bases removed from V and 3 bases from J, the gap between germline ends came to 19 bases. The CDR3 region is CASSIDYQIAGETDTQYF. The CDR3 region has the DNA TGTGCCAGTAGTATAGATTATCAAATTGCAGGCGAGACAGATACGCAGTATTTT. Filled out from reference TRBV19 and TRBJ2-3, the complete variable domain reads DGGITQSPKYLFRKEGQNVTLSCEQNLNHDAMYWYRQDPGQGLRLIYYSQIVNDFQKGDIAEGYSVSREKKESFPLTVTSAQKNPTAFYLCASSIDYQIAGETDTQYFGPGTRLTVL.

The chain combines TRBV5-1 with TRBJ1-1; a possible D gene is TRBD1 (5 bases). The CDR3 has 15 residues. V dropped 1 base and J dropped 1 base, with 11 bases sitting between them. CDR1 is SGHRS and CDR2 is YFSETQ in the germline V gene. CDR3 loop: CASSLWGQGNTEAFF. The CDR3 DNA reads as TGCGCCAGCAGCTTGTGGGGTCAGGGGAACACTGAAGCTTTCTTT. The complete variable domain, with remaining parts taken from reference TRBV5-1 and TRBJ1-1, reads KAGVTQTPRYLIKTRGQQVTLSCSPISGHRSVSWYQQTPGQGLQFLFEYFSETQRNKGNFPGRFSGRQFSNSRSEMNVSTLELGDSALYLCASSLWGQGNTEAFFGQGTRLTVV.

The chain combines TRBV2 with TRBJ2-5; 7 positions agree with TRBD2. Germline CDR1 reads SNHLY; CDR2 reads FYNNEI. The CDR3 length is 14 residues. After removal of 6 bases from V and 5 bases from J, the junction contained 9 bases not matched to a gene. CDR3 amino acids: CASSPSSGRETQYF. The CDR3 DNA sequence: TGTGCCAGCAGCCCCAGTAGCGGGCGGGAGACCCAGTACTTC.

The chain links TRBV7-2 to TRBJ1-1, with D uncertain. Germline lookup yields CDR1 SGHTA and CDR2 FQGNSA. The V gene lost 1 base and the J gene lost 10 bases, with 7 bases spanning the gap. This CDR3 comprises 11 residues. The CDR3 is CASSLGGTAFF. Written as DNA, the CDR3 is TGTGCCAGCAGCTTAGGGGGTACAGCTTTCTTT.

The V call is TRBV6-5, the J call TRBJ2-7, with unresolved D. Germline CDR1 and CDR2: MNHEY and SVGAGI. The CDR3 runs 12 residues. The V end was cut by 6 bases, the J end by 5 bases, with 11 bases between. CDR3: CASRGFRDEQYF. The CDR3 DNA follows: TGTGCCAGCAGGGGGTTCAGAGACGAGCAGTACTTC.

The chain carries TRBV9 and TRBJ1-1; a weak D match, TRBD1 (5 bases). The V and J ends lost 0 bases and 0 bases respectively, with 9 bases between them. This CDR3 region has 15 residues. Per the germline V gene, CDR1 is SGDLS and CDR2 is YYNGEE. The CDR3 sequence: CASSVVGGMNTEAFF. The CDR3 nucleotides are TGTGCCAGCAGCGTAGTTGGGGGGATGAACACTGAAGCTTTCTTT.

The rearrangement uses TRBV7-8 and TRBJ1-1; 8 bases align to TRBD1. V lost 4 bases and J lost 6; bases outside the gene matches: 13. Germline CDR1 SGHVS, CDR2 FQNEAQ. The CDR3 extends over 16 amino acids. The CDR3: CASSSWVGQARAEAFF. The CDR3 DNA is TGTGCCAGCAGCTCGTGGGTGGGACAGGCTAGGGCTGAAGCTTTCTTT.